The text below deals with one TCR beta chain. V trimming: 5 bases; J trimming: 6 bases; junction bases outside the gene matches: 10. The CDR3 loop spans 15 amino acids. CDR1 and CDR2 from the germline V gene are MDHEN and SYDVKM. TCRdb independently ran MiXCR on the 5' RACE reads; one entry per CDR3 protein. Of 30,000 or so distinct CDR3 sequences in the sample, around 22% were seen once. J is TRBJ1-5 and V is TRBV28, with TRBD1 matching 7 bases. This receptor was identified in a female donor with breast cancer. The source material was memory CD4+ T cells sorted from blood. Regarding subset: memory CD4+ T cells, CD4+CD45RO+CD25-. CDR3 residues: CASSPWDRLTQPQHF. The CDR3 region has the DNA TGTGCCAGCAGTCCCTGGGACAGATTAACTCAGCCCCAGCATTTT. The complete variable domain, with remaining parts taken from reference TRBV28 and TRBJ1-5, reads DVKVTQSSRYLVKRTGEKVFLECVQDMDHENMFWYRQDPGLGLRLIYFSYDVKMKEKGDIPEGYSVSREKKERFSLILESASTNQTSMYLCASSPWDRLTQPQHFGDGTRLSIL.